The 32 T cell receptor beta chains given below trace back to one sample, sequenced in a study of read filtering for tumor transcriptome and immune sequencing. The library was built from around 0.4 ug RNA with molecular barcoded adaptors for alpha/delta and beta/gamma chains. TCRdb recomputed calls from the reads with MiXCR, one row per CDR3 protein. The data show approximately 90,000 distinct CDR3 sequences, more than 9% seen once. The sequencing sample was made of a population of CD138-negative cells sorted from bone marrow. The source is a donor at least 40 years old with multiple myeloma.

This clonotype was seen ten or more times. The V gene is TRBV2, the J gene TRBJ2-2; TRBD2 agrees at 15 bases. The CDR3 consists of 17 residues. Germline V gene sequence: CDR1 SNHLY, CDR2 FYNNEI. V shed 6 bases, J shed 5 bases, and the junction held 7 bases outside the gene matches. For the CDR3, the DNA is TGTGCCAGCAGACCGGGACTAGCGGGAGGAGGTACCGGGGAGCTGTTTTTT. Protein: CASRPGLAGGGTGELFF.

This clonotype has only a few counts. The conserved phenylalanine or tryptophan is not found at the CDR3 terminus, so this likely reflects a read error. The chain combines TRBV20-1 with TRBJ1-2, with D possibly TRBD1 on 6 matching bases. The CDR3 extends over 12 amino acids. CDR1 DFQATT and CDR2 SNEGSKA come from the germline V gene (reference sequence). Trimming took off 5 bases at V and 4 bases at J, with 11 bases between the two ends. The CDR3 region is CSAGGQIYGYTL. Here the CDR3 DNA reads TGCAGTGCTGGGGGCCAGATCTATGGCTACACCCTC.

This clonotype was counted at least ten times. The V and J genes are TRBV5-1 and TRBJ1-1, with 9 bases identical to TRBD1. This CDR3 has 15 amino acids. Germline lookup yields CDR1 SGHRS and CDR2 YFSETQ. With V trimmed by 0 bases and J by 1 base, 1 base remained unmatched. This CDR3 reads CASSLEGQGNTEAFF. CDR3 bases: TGCGCCAGCAGCTTGGAGGGACAGGGGAACACTGAAGCTTTCTTT. Variable domain in full (rest from reference TRBV5-1 and TRBJ1-1): KAGVTQTPRYLIKTRGQQVTLSCSPISGHRSVSWYQQTPGQGLQFLFEYFSETQRNKGNFPGRFSGRQFSNSRSEMNVSTLELGDSALYLCASSLEGQGNTEAFFGQGTRLTVV.

At least ten counts were recorded for this clonotype. The rearrangement uses TRBV20-1 and TRBJ2-5; no clear D gene. This CDR3 contains 15 residues. The V gene lost 3 bases and the J gene lost 4 bases, with 18 bases spanning the gap. Germline CDR1 is DFQATT and CDR2 is SNEGSKA (reference sequence). DNA for the CDR3: TGCAGTGCTAGCCCCTCGACCCCAGCGTCAGAGACCCAGTACTTC. The encoded protein is CSASPSTPASETQYF.

This clonotype was seen repeatedly, ten times or more. The chain is built from TRBV28 and TRBJ2-7; 9 bases are a match to TRBD1. CDR1 MDHEN and CDR2 SYDVKM come from the germline V gene. The junction had 3 bases not matched to a gene; V was cut back by 8 bases and J by 4 bases. There are 12 residues in the CDR3. CDR3 amino acids: CASRDRVYEQYF. The CDR3 DNA is TGTGCCAGCCGGGACAGGGTATACGAGCAGTACTTC.

As concerns this clonotype: Because the CDR3 is missing its conserved closing phenylalanine or tryptophan, this is likely a read error. V gene TRBV6-2 or TRBV6-3 combines with J gene TRBJ2-7; D is unresolved. V lost 5 bases and J lost 1, with 12 bases in between. The CDR3 extends over 14 amino acids. CDR1 is MNHEY and CDR2 is SVGEGT in the germline V gene. The CDR3 DNA sequence: TGTGCCAGCAGTAGACCGGACGGATCCTACGAGCAGTACTCC. Its translation is CASSRPDGSYEQYS.

This clonotype was detected many times. This rearrangement joins TRBV4-1 to TRBJ1-1; 9 bases match TRBD1. Unmatched junction bases numbered 4, after V lost 2 bases and J lost 6 bases. Per the germline V gene, CDR1 is MGHRA and CDR2 is YSYEKL. The CDR3 is 14 residues long. The CDR3 DNA reads TGCGCCAGCAGCCAAACCCGGACAGGGGCTGAAGCTTTCTTT. It encodes CASSQTRTGAEAFF.

This clonotype was detected ten times or more. The chain combines TRBV7-9 with TRBJ1-2; 7 bases align to TRBD1. The CDR3 has 15 residues. Losses at the gene ends were 1 base for V and 1 base for J; bases not matched to a gene: 3. Per germline, CDR1 SEHNR and CDR2 FQNEAQ (reference sequence). CDR3 sequence: CASSLGQGDNYGYTF. The CDR3 DNA sequence: TGTGCCAGCAGCTTAGGACAGGGTGATAACTATGGCTACACCTTC. The full variable domain, with the rest looked up from reference TRBV7-9 and TRBJ1-2, is DTGVSQNPRHKITKRGQNVTFRCDPISEHNRLYWYRQTLGQGPEFLTYFQNEAQLEKSRLLSDRFSAERPKGSFSTLEIQRTEQGDSAMYLCASSLGQGDNYGYTFGSGTRLTVV.

This clonotype was seen at least ten times. The chain carries TRBV28 and TRBJ1-5; no definite D call. V was cut by 5 bases and J by 8 bases, with 19 bases left in between. The CDR3 runs 15 residues. Per the germline V gene, CDR1 is MDHEN and CDR2 is SYDVKM. The CDR3 sequence is CASSPWRLKTEPQHF. CDR3 nucleotide sequence: TGTGCCAGCAGTCCCTGGCGGTTAAAAACAGAGCCCCAGCATTTT.

A note on this clonotype: This sequence may be a read error, since a much larger clone differs from it by one base. This chain links TRBV4-2 with TRBJ2-5; TRBD2 agrees at 9 bases. This CDR3 comprises 16 residues. CDR1 and CDR2 (germline): LGHNA, YNFKEQ. The CDR3 loop reads CAGSLEIAGVEETQYF. The CDR3 DNA is TGTGCCGGCAGCCTAGAGATAGCGGGAGTTGAAGAGACCCAGTACTTC.

At least ten counts were recorded for this clonotype. The rearrangement uses TRBV20-1 and TRBJ2-5; a possible D gene is TRBD2 (7 bases). Deletions cut 0 bases from V and 4 bases from J, with 12 bases between. The CDR3 is 14 residues long. Germline V gene data show CDR1 as DFQATT and CDR2 as SNEGSKA (reference sequence). CDR3 sequence (DNA): TGCAGTGCTAGAGATCGGGGGGCGGGAGAGACCCAGTACTTC. Protein: CSARDRGAGETQYF.

The V call is TRBV7-9, the J call TRBJ1-5; weak D call: TRBD1 (5 bases). From germline, CDR1 is SEHNR and CDR2 FQNEAQ (reference sequence). The CDR3 spans 13 residues. Trimming cost V 5 bases and J 5 bases, with 10 bases left between them. This CDR3 is CASSPGLHQPQHF. CDR3 sequence (DNA): TGTGCCAGCAGCCCGGGACTTCATCAGCCCCAGCATTTT.

This clonotype was recorded many times. CDR3 loop: CASTTMWTRAAYGYTF. The DNA of the CDR3 is TGTGCCAGCACCACTATGTGGACAAGGGCAGCCTATGGCTACACCTTC. The chain uses TRBV11-2 and TRBJ1-2; possible D gene TRBD1, 5 bases. Germline lookup yields CDR1 SGHAT and CDR2 FQNNGV. The CDR3 is 16 amino acids. The V end was cut by 7 bases, the J end by 4 bases, with 22 bases between.

The V call is TRBV7-6, the J call TRBJ1-1, with D tentatively TRBD1 (6 bases). Trimming pared 4 bases from V and 2 bases from J, leaving 11 bases between. Germline V gene lookup returns CDR1 SGHVS and CDR2 FNYEAQ. The CDR3 has 14 amino acids. Written as DNA, the CDR3 is TGTGCCAGCAGCTCCGTCAGGGGTAACACTGAAGCTTTCTTT. Protein sequence: CASSSVRGNTEAFF.

This clonotype was counted only a few times. This may come from a read error, since a much larger clone is one base off. J is TRBJ2-1 and V is TRBV7-9; tentative D call: TRBD1 (5 bases). The CDR3 extends over 14 amino acids. Germline assignment: CDR1 SEHNR and CDR2 FQNEAQ (reference sequence). The CDR3 spells CASSQAGPYNGQFF. In DNA, the CDR3 is TGTGCCAGCAGTCAGGCAGGGCCCTACAATGGGCAGTTCTTC.

This clonotype is medium-sized. The chain uses TRBV7-2 and TRBJ2-1, with D maybe TRBD2 (5 bases). This CDR3 is built from 15 residues. V gave up 5 bases and J gave up 4 bases, with 15 bases separating them. Germline V gene sequence: CDR1 SGHTA, CDR2 FQGNSA. CDR3 sequence reads: CASSPTLGAYNEQFF. The CDR3 nucleotides are TGTGCCAGCAGCCCTACTTTGGGAGCTTACAATGAGCAGTTCTTC.

This clonotype was recorded at least ten times. J is TRBJ2-7 and V is TRBV20-1; 7 bases align to TRBD1. CDR1 DFQATT and CDR2 SNEGSKA come from the germline V gene (reference sequence). The CDR3 sequence is 14 residues long. V dropped 3 bases and J dropped 5; count of bases not matched to a gene: 10. CDR3 coding DNA: TGCAGTGCTAGGAGGACAGGCCCTAGGGACGAGCAGTACTTC. It specifies CSARRTGPRDEQYF.

This clonotype was seen many times. This sequence joins TRBV6-1 and TRBJ1-5; D is perhaps TRBD1 (5 bases). In germline, CDR1 is MNHNS, CDR2 SASEGT. The CDR3 runs 15 residues. V was cut by 0 bases and J by 2 bases, with 8 bases left in between. CDR3 sequence (DNA): TGTGCCAGCAGTGAAGCGGGAGGGGGCAATCAGCCCCAGCATTTT. Protein sequence: CASSEAGGGNQPQHF.

This clonotype was recorded many times. The V and J genes are TRBV6-6 and TRBJ1-1, with TRBD1 matching 7 bases. CDR1 is MNHNY, CDR2 SVGAGI, per germline (reference sequence). The CDR3 covers 14 residues. J was trimmed by 5 bases and V by 7 bases; bases with no gene match: 10. CDR3 sequence reads: CASTQEGARTEAFF. CDR3 in DNA: TGTGCCAGCACCCAGGAGGGGGCGCGGACTGAAGCTTTCTTT.

This clonotype was seen ten or more times. J is TRBJ1-1 and V is TRBV20-1; D perhaps matches TRBD1 (5 bases). The V gene lost 3 bases and the J gene lost 0 bases, with 11 bases spanning the gap. Germline assignment: CDR1 DFQATT and CDR2 SNEGSKA (reference sequence). The CDR3 spans 14 residues. The CDR3 here is CSASRGPLNTEAFF. The CDR3 DNA sequence: TGCAGTGCTAGCCGGGGACCCCTGAACACTGAAGCTTTCTTT.

This clonotype was detected ten times or more. The CDR3: CASSLRSSGNLLVNEQFF. In DNA, the CDR3 is TGTGCCAGCAGCTTACGGTCTAGCGGGAACCTTCTAGTGAATGAGCAGTTCTTC. The genes are TRBV7-2 and TRBJ2-1; TRBD2 matches at 9 bases. V lost 2 bases and J lost 7; bases outside the gene matches: 15. This CDR3 has 18 residues. Germline values: CDR1 SGHTA, CDR2 FQGNSA.

This clonotype showed up many times. This chain connects TRBV20-1 to TRBJ2-1, with no clear D. CDR3 length equals 15 residues. V lost 0 bases and J 5 bases, leaving 14 bases between the germline ends. Germline CDR1 DFQATT, CDR2 SNEGSKA (reference sequence). The chain's CDR3 is CSARDSTKGHNEQFF. The CDR3 DNA reads as TGCAGTGCTAGAGATTCTACCAAAGGCCACAATGAGCAGTTCTTC.

This clonotype appeared many times. This chain links TRBV20-1 with TRBJ2-2; D gene ambiguous. V was shortened by 1 base and J by 6 bases, with 12 bases between the two germline ends. Germline loops: CDR1 DFQATT, CDR2 SNEGSKA (reference sequence). The CDR3 runs 14 residues. CDR3 residues: CSARVVPVAGELFF. Written as DNA, the CDR3 is TGCAGTGCTAGAGTCGTCCCAGTCGCCGGGGAGCTGTTTTTT.

The chain combines TRBV28 with TRBJ1-5; 9 nucleotides align to TRBD1. The ends lost 1 base at V and 7 bases at J; junction bases unmatched: 5. The CDR3 totals 15 residues. Germline CDR1 and CDR2: MDHEN and SYDVKM. CDR3 sequence (DNA): TGTGCCAGCAGTTTATTTAGGACAGGGGAACAGCCCCAGCATTTT. It encodes CASSLFRTGEQPQHF.

This clonotype was seen many times. The chain combines TRBV5-6 with TRBJ2-7; D remains ambiguous. Trimming shortened V by 1 base and J by 3 bases, and 11 bases separated the two germline ends. CDR1 and CDR2 (germline): SGHDT, YYEEEE. This CDR3 contains 14 residues. In DNA form, the CDR3 reads TGTGCCAGCAGCTTGAGGCAGATCTACTACGAGCAGTACTTC. Protein product: CASSLRQIYYEQYF.

V is TRBV6-6 and J is TRBJ2-7, with 7 bases identical to TRBD2. Germline CDR1 and CDR2: MNHNY and SVGAGI (reference sequence). The CDR3 is 14 residues long. The trim removed 2 bases at V and 3 bases at J, leaving 4 bases unmatched. The CDR3: CASSYGVAGYEQYF. CDR3 sequence (DNA): TGTGCCAGCAGTTACGGAGTAGCGGGCTACGAGCAGTACTTC.

This chain joins TRBV19 and TRBJ2-1, with 11 positions matching TRBD2. Germline loops: CDR1 LNHDA, CDR2 SQIVND (reference sequence). Trimming removed 4 bases from V and 5 bases from J; junction bases left unmatched: 7. The CDR3 runs to 16 residues. In nucleotides, the CDR3 is TGTGCCAGTAGTAGGCTAGCGGGAGGTTTAAACAATGAGCAGTTCTTC. Translation gives CASSRLAGGLNNEQFF.

Comments on this clonotype: This may be a read error, as it is one base from a much larger clone. The DNA for the CDR3 is TGTGCCAGCAGTTTAAGCGGGAGTCGATTCAATGGGCAGTTCTTC. Protein sequence: CASSLSGSRFNGQFF. V usage is TRBV12-3 or TRBV12-4 and J usage is TRBJ2-1; 8 bases fit TRBD2. The CDR3 contains 15 residues.

In its sample, this clonotype was seen many times. This may be a read error, as it is one base from a much larger clone. The CDR3 ends on some other residue instead of the conserved phenylalanine or tryptophan, so this is likely a read error. The V gene is TRBV20-1, the J gene TRBJ2-1, with D possibly called TRBD1 or TRBD2 (6 bases each). Germline CDR1 and CDR2: DFQATT and SNEGSKA (reference sequence). This CDR3 contains 16 residues. The V and J ends lost 0 bases and 8 bases respectively, with 20 bases between them. CDR3 region: CSAREGGRATRDEQFY. CDR3 nucleotide sequence: TGCAGTGCTAGAGAGGGGGGCCGGGCAACAAGGGATGAGCAGTTCTAC.

This clonotype was counted many times. This chain connects TRBV5-1 to TRBJ2-7; unclear D gene. CDR1 is SGHRS and CDR2 is YFSETQ in the germline V gene. The V end was cut by 4 bases, the J end by 2 bases, with 10 bases between. The CDR3 totals 13 residues. The CDR3, as DNA: TGCGCCAGCAGCGACGGAGTCCCCTACGAGCAGTACTTC. Translating it yields CASSDGVPYEQYF.

This clonotype was seen more than once but under ten times. The chain joins TRBV6-4 to TRBJ2-5; 9 bases map to TRBD2. CDR3 length: 15 amino acids. In germline, CDR1 is MRHNA, CDR2 SNTAGT. Losses at the gene ends were 3 bases for V and 1 base for J; bases not matched to a gene: 3. CDR3 DNA sequence: TGTGCCAGCAGTGAACAAGCGGGAGGCCAAGAGACCCAGTACTTC. This encodes CASSEQAGGQETQYF.

The table lists this clonotype with a count of one. This may be a read error: a much more frequent sequence differs by one nucleotide. The rearrangement links TRBV19 to TRBJ2-2; no clear D. Germline V lookup: CDR1 LNHDA, CDR2 SQIVND (reference sequence). V lost 11 bases and J 0 bases, leaving 10 bases between the germline ends. The CDR3 covers 13 residues. CDR3: CAGISANTGELFF. The CDR3 bases are TGTGCCGGTATTTCGGCGAACACCGGGGAGCTGTTTTTT.